What follows are 2 T cell receptor beta chains derived from one specimen sequenced in a study of a mutant IDH1 vaccine in newly diagnosed glioma (dated by TCRdb to the early 2020s). Libraries were constructed by the immunoSEQ multiplex PCR assay. In its TCRdb copy, this immuneACCESS table keeps in-frame sequences only and misses some clones. Where compared with another copy, unresolved V genes explain less than half of these, and the others have no known cause. For this sample the table gives tens of thousands of clones, of which 75% were detected only once. The ten most abundant clones make up 7.5% to 10% of the sample. The time point label for this specimen denotes: week 47, end of study. Each vaccine dose, consisting of 300 ug of a 20-mer mutant IDH1 peptide in Montanide, was administered subcutaneously with topical imiquimod. Their antigens are not known. The sequencing here drew on PBMCs, taken from a glioma patient whose treatment included an IDH1 peptide vaccine. The receptor source for this set is a man in his forties with glioma.

DNA of the CDR3: TGTGCCAGCTCCGCGGACGTTGGTGAAAAACTGTTTTTT. This translates into CASSADVGEKLFF. The chain couples TRBV18 to TRBJ1-4; no firm D call. CDR3 length: 13 residues. Germline assignment: CDR1 KGHSH and CDR2 LQKENI. Trimming stripped 6 bases from V and 7 bases from J, with 12 bases between. Complete variable domain (other parts from reference TRBV18 and TRBJ1-4): NAGVMQNPRHLVRRRGQEARLRCSPMKGHSHVYWYRQLPEEGLKFMVYLQKENIIDESGMPKERFSAEFPKEGPSILRIQQVVRGDSAAYFCASSADVGEKLFFGSGTQLSVL.

The chain links TRBV6-1 to TRBJ1-1, with D possibly being TRBD1 (5 bases). The germline V and J ends were trimmed by 8 bases and 3 bases, with 13 bases remaining between them. This CDR3 has 13 amino acids. CDR1 and CDR2 (germline): MNHNS, SASEGT. The CDR3 sequence: CASSTGVYTEAFF. The CDR3 DNA reads as TGTGCCAGCTCCACGGGGGTGTACACTGAAGCTTTCTTT.